This T cell receptor beta chain was obtained from a study of shared clonotypes between healthy human individuals. A deep-level run was used for the assay. Data came from immunoSEQ multiplex PCR; TCRdb stores just in-frame clones and leaves some out. The table lists about 2,500,000 clones, roughly 92% of them singletons. On this clone itself: The same CDR3 is also encoded by other DNA sequences in this sample.

Sequenced: naive CD4+ T cells sorted from blood. Specified subset: CD45RA+ positively selected. The receptor comes from a man between 18 and 29 years old in good health.

The CDR3 bases are TGCGCCAGCAGCTTGGAACGAGGCACAGATACGCAGTATTTT. Its protein is CASSLERGTDTQYF. The chain is built from TRBV5-1 and TRBJ2-3, with no clear D. CDR3 size: 14 residues. Germline assignment: CDR1 SGHRS and CDR2 YFSETQ. With 0 bases removed from V and 1 base from J, the gap between germline ends came to 6 bases.